These 14 T cell receptor beta chains were all obtained from the same sample, sequenced in a study of shared clonotypes between healthy human individuals. Using immunoSEQ multiplex PCR, the repertoire was profiled, and TCRdb retains in-frame clones only, with some absent. The profile covers more than 400,000 clones, with approximately 82% appearing a single time and 12% taken by the ten largest. Sequencing used PBMCs. The source of these receptors is a woman aged 40 to 50 in good health. Some clones in this sample may be carry-over from other donors' samples.

For the CDR3, the DNA is TGTGCCAGTAGCCGGACTAGCGGGCTCTCCTACAATGAGCAGTTCTTC. Its translation: CASSRTSGLSYNEQFF. V gene TRBV19 combines with J gene TRBJ2-1; 11 bases are shared with TRBD2. Germline V gene lookup returns CDR1 LNHDA and CDR2 SQIVND (reference sequence). The CDR3 has 16 residues. With 6 bases clipped from V and 0 bases from J, the junction kept 4 bases outside the gene matches.

The chain joins TRBV30 to TRBJ2-3; TRBD2 matches at 8 bases. The germline V gene encodes CDR1 GTSNPN and CDR2 SVGIG (reference sequence). The junction had 16 bases not matched to a gene; V was cut back by 4 bases and J by 7 bases. The CDR3 is 16 residues long. CDR3 region: CAWTGDQAGAVHTQYF. The CDR3 nucleotides are TGTGCCTGGACGGGAGATCAAGCGGGGGCAGTCCATACGCAGTATTTT.

V is TRBV21-1 and J is TRBJ1-2. TRBV21-1 is an annotated pseudogene. This CDR3 has 21 amino acids. This chain's CDR3 is CASSPRGEGGSKVRVEYGYTF. The CDR3 coding sequence is TGTGCCAGCAGCCCACGGGGGGAAGGGGGGTCTAAGGTGCGGGTTGAGTATGGCTACACCTTC.

The chain uses TRBV10-2 and TRBJ2-3, with 9 bases aligning to TRBD1. The V and J ends lost 8 bases and 2 bases, in that order; junction bases with no gene match: 11. The CDR3 covers 16 residues. The germline V gene encodes CDR1 WSHSY and CDR2 SAAADI. The CDR3 region is CASGDPRDRATDTQYF. CDR3 sequence (DNA): TGCGCCAGCGGCGACCCCCGGGACAGGGCCACAGATACGCAGTATTTT.

The J gene is TRBJ2-1, the V gene TRBV7-2; 7 bases map to TRBD2. With V trimmed by 2 bases and J by 2 bases, 6 bases remained unmatched. The CDR3 is made up of 16 amino acids. CDR1 SGHTA and CDR2 FQGNSA come from the germline V gene. Written as DNA, the CDR3 is TGTGCCAGCAGCTTAATGATAAGCGGGGCCTACAATGAGCAGTTCTTC. Its protein is CASSLMISGAYNEQFF. Supplemented by reference TRBV7-2 and TRBJ2-1, the full variable domain reads GAGVSQSPSNKVTEKGKDVELRCDPISGHTALYWYRQSLGQGLEFLIYFQGNSAPDKSGLPSDRFSAERTGGSVSTLTIQRTQQEDSAVYLCASSLMISGAYNEQFFGPGTRLTVL.

The V call is TRBV27, the J call TRBJ1-1; D unresolved. Between the trimmed V and J ends, which lost 5 bases and 7 bases, there was a span of 17 bases. This CDR3 has 14 residues. CDR1 MNHEY and CDR2 SMNVEV come from the germline V gene (reference sequence). The chain's CDR3 is CASSRKTPVGEAFF. The DNA of the CDR3 is TGTGCCAGCAGTCGTAAGACGCCCGTGGGTGAAGCTTTCTTT.

The V call is TRBV18, the J call TRBJ1-1, with D possibly matching TRBD1 (6 bases). CDR3 length: 16 residues. V lost 5 bases and J lost 3, with 19 bases in between. Germline V gives CDR1 KGHSH, CDR2 LQKENI. CDR3 loop: CASSTNKDRPYTEAFF. In nucleotides, the CDR3 is TGTGCCAGCTCAACGAATAAGGACAGACCATACACTGAAGCTTTCTTT.

This clone was seen more than once but under ten times. The rearrangement joins TRBV7-2 to TRBJ2-7, with D unresolved. The CDR3 consists of 13 residues. Trimming removed 1 base from V and 4 bases from J, with 8 bases in between. Germline CDR1 SGHTA, CDR2 FQGNSA. CDR3 protein: CASSLGPRYEQYF. CDR3 in DNA: TGTGCCAGCAGCTTAGGACCTCGTTACGAGCAGTACTTC.

This clone was detected a few times. The chain links TRBV7-3 to TRBJ2-1; possible D gene TRBD2, 6 bases. CDR1 SGHTA and CDR2 FQGTGA come from the germline V gene. Between the trimmed V and J ends, which lost 1 base and 1 base, there was a span of 8 bases. The CDR3 has 15 amino acids. CDR3 residues: CASSLNAGSYNEQFF. The DNA for the CDR3 is TGTGCCAGCAGCTTAAATGCGGGGTCCTACAATGAGCAGTTCTTC. The full variable domain, completed using reference TRBV7-3 and TRBJ2-1, is GAGVSQTPSNKVTEKGKYVELRCDPISGHTALYWYRQSLGQGPEFLIYFQGTGAADDSGLPNDRFFAVRPEGSVSTLKIQRTERGDSAVYLCASSLNAGSYNEQFFGPGTRLTVL.

V is TRBV7-2 and J is TRBJ2-5; tentatively, D is TRBD1 (6 bases). Germline CDR1 reads SGHTA; CDR2 reads FQGNSA. V lost 2 bases and J lost 4, with 11 bases in between. There are 14 residues in the CDR3. The CDR3 DNA sequence: TGTGCCAGCAGCTTATCGGGCAGGGGAGAGACCCAGTACTTC. Protein sequence: CASSLSGRGETQYF.

Concerning this clone: This sample also contains other DNA sequences that code for the same CDR3. The chain employs TRBV9 and TRBJ2-1; 12 bases agree with TRBD2. Germline V lookup: CDR1 SGDLS, CDR2 YYNGEE. V trimming: 2 bases; J trimming: 0 bases; junction bases outside the gene matches: 0. There are 16 residues in the CDR3. CDR3 loop: CASSVTSGSSYNEQFF. In DNA, the CDR3 is TGTGCCAGCAGCGTGACTAGCGGGAGCTCCTACAATGAGCAGTTCTTC.

This chain joins TRBV5-1 and TRBJ2-5; 12 bases line up with TRBD2. After removal of 0 bases from V and 1 base from J, the junction contained 10 bases not matched to a gene. CDR1 and CDR2 from the germline V gene are SGHRS and YFSETQ. This CDR3 comprises 19 residues. For the CDR3, the DNA is TGCGCCAGCAGCTTGGAGCGTTGGAGGACTAGCGGGGCCCAAGAGACCCAGTACTTC. Translation gives CASSLERWRTSGAQETQYF. The entire variable domain, with the rest obtained from reference TRBV5-1 and TRBJ2-5, is as follows: KAGVTQTPRYLIKTRGQQVTLSCSPISGHRSVSWYQQTPGQGLQFLFEYFSETQRNKGNFPGRFSGRQFSNSRSEMNVSTLELGDSALYLCASSLERWRTSGAQETQYFGPGTRLLVL.

In its sample, this clone was seen many times. The same CDR3 is also encoded by other DNA sequences in this sample. The gene calls are TRBV29-1 and TRBJ2-7; no reliable D call. V lost 3 bases and J 0 bases, leaving 3 bases between the germline ends. CDR3 length: 11 amino acids. Germline assignment: CDR1 SQVTM and CDR2 ANQGSEA. This chain's CDR3 is CSVEGSYEQYF. Here the CDR3 DNA reads TGCAGCGTTGAGGGCTCCTACGAGCAGTACTTC.

This chain uses TRBV30 with TRBJ2-7, with D maybe TRBD2 (5 bases). This CDR3 is 13 amino acids long. Germline values: CDR1 GTSNPN, CDR2 SVGIG (reference sequence). V was shortened by 4 bases and J by 4 bases, with 14 bases between the two germline ends. The CDR3 region has the DNA TGTGCCTGGAATCGGGGAAGCTCATACGAGCAGTACTTC. This encodes CAWNRGSSYEQYF.